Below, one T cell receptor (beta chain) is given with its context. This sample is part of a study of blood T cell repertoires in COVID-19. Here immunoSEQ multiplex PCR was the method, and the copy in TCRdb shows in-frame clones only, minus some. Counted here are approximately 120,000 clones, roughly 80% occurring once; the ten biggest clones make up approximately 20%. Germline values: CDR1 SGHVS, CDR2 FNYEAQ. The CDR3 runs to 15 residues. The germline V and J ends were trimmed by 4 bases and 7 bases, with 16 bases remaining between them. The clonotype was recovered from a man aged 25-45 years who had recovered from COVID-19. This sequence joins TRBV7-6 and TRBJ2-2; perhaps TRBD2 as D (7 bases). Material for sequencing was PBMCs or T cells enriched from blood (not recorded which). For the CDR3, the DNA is TGTGCCAGCAGCTCATCGGCGGGGGCGGTCGGGGAGCTGTTTTTT. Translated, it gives CASSSSAGAVGELFF. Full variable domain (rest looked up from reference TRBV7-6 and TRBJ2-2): GAGVSQSPRYKVTKRGQDVALRCDPISGHVSLYWYRQALGQGPEFLTYFNYEAQQDKSGLPNDRFSAERPEGSISTLTIQRTEQRDSAMYRCASSSSAGAVGELFFGEGSRLTVL.